This TCR beta chain originates from a study of T cells after yellow fever vaccination. On the study more broadly: When fractions had low cell numbers, they were prepared with SMART-Seq v4 Ultra Low Input.

Broader study findings: The study re-detected most primary-vaccination clones after the booster (roughly 96% CD4, approximately 87% CD8). Almost all vaccine-responding clonotypes could not be detected on day 0 in sorted memory subsets. It was a weaker secondary response, yet one that peaked faster, at day 5 versus 15.

This clonotype showed up many times. TCRdb called the 5' RACE reads again in MiXCR, with one record for every CDR3 protein. The sample lists about 22,000 distinct CDR3 sequences, less than 5.5% occurring once. The receptor's source is a young man who received the YFV17D yellow fever vaccine. Sequenced material: PBMCs, either bulk or a sorted T-cell subset (CD4+, CD8+, memory, or dextramer-sorted; not recorded which), taken roughly seven weeks after the first yellow fever vaccination.

The CDR3 protein is CASSLGGGYGYTF. DNA for the CDR3: TGTGCCAGCAGCTTAGGAGGGGGCTATGGCTACACCTTC. The V and J genes are TRBV5-6 and TRBJ1-2, with a possible D match to TRBD1 (6 bases). Germline CDR1 is SGHDT and CDR2 is YYEEEE. V lost 2 bases and J lost 4, with 9 bases in between. This CDR3 comprises 13 residues.